These 28 T cell receptor beta chains were sequenced from one sample in a study of T cells after yellow fever vaccination. In TCRdb, the 5' RACE reads were re-called with MiXCR into one record per CDR3 protein. The profile shows roughly 250,000 distinct CDR3 sequences, around 13% of them singletons. The sequences come from CD4+ T cells sorted from PBMCs, collected 45 days after the yellow fever booster vaccination. All receptors derive from a young man who received the YFV17D yellow fever vaccine.

This chain links TRBV4-3 with TRBJ2-1, with TRBD2 matching over 11 bases. V lost 4 bases, J lost 2 bases, and 10 bases stayed unmatched. Germline CDR1 is LGHNA and CDR2 is YSLEER. The CDR3 length is 18 residues. The chain's CDR3 is CASSRHFSGRVTYNEQFF. The CDR3 nucleotides read TGCGCCAGCAGCCGACACTTTAGCGGGAGGGTGACCTACAATGAGCAGTTCTTC.

This clonotype was seen at least ten times. This sequence joins TRBV7-2 and TRBJ2-7; D is ambiguous. Trimming took 4 bases from V and 1 from J, leaving 8 bases between them. The germline CDR1 and CDR2 sequences are SGHTA and FQGNSA. The CDR3 length is 13 residues. The CDR3 protein is CASSSSQSYEQYF. In nucleotides, the CDR3 is TGTGCCAGCAGCTCCTCGCAGTCCTACGAGCAGTACTTC.

The V call is TRBV4-3, the J call TRBJ1-2; TRBD1 might be the D (6 bases). The CDR3 runs 13 residues. V shed 0 bases and J shed 7 bases, with 9 bases lying between them. Germline V lookup: CDR1 LGHNA, CDR2 YSLEER. This chain's CDR3 is CASSQDGQRGYTF. CDR3 DNA sequence: TGCGCCAGCAGCCAAGACGGACAGCGTGGCTACACCTTC.

This chain connects TRBV5-1 to TRBJ2-1; the D is unclear. Germline CDR1 reads SGHRS; CDR2 reads YFSETQ. This CDR3 has 13 residues. Trimming removed 7 bases from V and 0 bases from J, with 8 bases in between. CDR3: CASCQSSYNEQFF. CDR3 nucleotides: TGCGCCAGCTGCCAGAGCTCCTACAATGAGCAGTTCTTC.

This clonotype was seen a handful of times. CDR3 nucleotides: TGCAGCGTTACAGGGGCCTCTGGGGCCAACGTCCTGACTTTC. Its protein is CSVTGASGANVLTF. V is TRBV29-1 and J is TRBJ2-6; 7 positions match TRBD1. Germline assignment: CDR1 SQVTM and CDR2 ANQGSEA. The CDR3 length is 14 residues. V gave up 5 bases and J gave up 0 bases; unmatched junction bases: 1. Full variable domain (remainder filled in from reference TRBV29-1 and TRBJ2-6): SAVISQKPSRDICQRGTSLTIQCQVDSQVTMMFWYRQQPGQSLTLIATANQGSEATYESGFVIDKFPISRPNLTFSTLTVSNMSPEDSSIYLCSVTGASGANVLTFGAGSRLTVL.

This clonotype has ten or more counts. This chain joins TRBV7-2 and TRBJ2-5; D remains ambiguous. Per germline, CDR1 SGHTA and CDR2 FQGNSA. Trimming took 4 bases from V and 1 from J, leaving 10 bases between them. There are 14 residues in the CDR3. The CDR3 DNA follows: TGTGCCAGCAGCTCAGACGGCGGCCAAGAGACCCAGTACTTC. Translation gives CASSSDGGQETQYF.

The chain joins TRBV7-8 to TRBJ1-6; D remains unclear. The CDR3 extends over 13 amino acids. Deletions cut 1 base from V and 10 bases from J, with 8 bases between. Germline CDR1 is SGHVS and CDR2 is FQNEAQ. The CDR3 sequence: CASSLGENSPLHF. The DNA for the CDR3 is TGTGCCAGCAGCTTAGGCGAGAACTCACCCCTCCACTTT.

This clonotype was counted a few times. The chain uses TRBV6-1 and TRBJ2-2; D call uncertain. Between the trimmed V and J ends, which lost 7 bases and 0 bases, there was a span of 15 bases. Germline loops: CDR1 MNHNS, CDR2 SASEGT. This CDR3 spans 16 amino acids. The DNA for the CDR3 is TGTGCCAGCACACCCAGGCGCACCGCGAACACCGGGGAGCTGTTTTTT. It codes for CASTPRRTANTGELFF.

J is TRBJ2-1 and V is TRBV6-4; D is uncertain. The CDR3 length is 15 residues. Trimming took 8 bases from V and 2 from J, leaving 16 bases between them. Germline V gene sequence: CDR1 MRHNA, CDR2 SNTAGT. The CDR3: CASSESYQAYNEQFF. CDR3 sequence (DNA): TGTGCCAGCTCCGAATCGTACCAAGCCTACAATGAGCAGTTCTTC.

The chain employs TRBV4-1 and TRBJ2-3, with D possibly being TRBD1 or TRBD2 (5 bases each). The CDR3 covers 16 residues. From germline, CDR1 is MGHRA and CDR2 YSYEKL. Trimming took 5 bases from V and 3 from J, leaving 18 bases between them. The CDR3 nucleotides read TGCGCCAGCAGCAGCCCGGGACGTAGACAGACAGATACGCAGTATTTT. Translating it yields CASSSPGRRQTDTQYF.

In its sample, this clonotype was seen many times. V gene TRBV29-1 combines with J gene TRBJ2-7; 7 bases agree with TRBD2. The length of the CDR3 is 12 residues. V dropped 4 bases and J dropped 0; count of bases not matched to a gene: 0. Germline CDR1 and CDR2: SQVTM and ANQGSEA. CDR3 nucleotide sequence: TGCAGCGTTGGCGGGAGCTCCTACGAGCAGTACTTC. As protein: CSVGGSSYEQYF.

A few counts support this clonotype. The chain employs TRBV7-9 and TRBJ2-1; D unclear. Germline assignment: CDR1 SEHNR and CDR2 FQNEAQ (reference sequence). Trimming took off 1 base at V and 5 bases at J, with 9 bases between the two ends. This CDR3 has 14 residues. The CDR3 nucleotides are TGTGCCAGCAGCTTAGGTCAACTAAACAATGAGCAGTTCTTC. This translates into CASSLGQLNNEQFF.

This clonotype was counted only a few times. The chain uses TRBV5-1 and TRBJ2-1; D not resolved. With 2 bases removed from V and 6 bases from J, the gap between germline ends came to 9 bases. In germline, CDR1 is SGHRS, CDR2 YFSETQ. The CDR3 extends over 13 amino acids. The CDR3 loop reads CASSLDTFNEQFF. CDR3 in DNA: TGCGCCAGCAGCTTAGACACTTTCAATGAGCAGTTCTTC. The whole variable domain, remainder taken from reference TRBV5-1 and TRBJ2-1, is KAGVTQTPRYLIKTRGQQVTLSCSPISGHRSVSWYQQTPGQGLQFLFEYFSETQRNKGNFPGRFSGRQFSNSRSEMNVSTLELGDSALYLCASSLDTFNEQFFGPGTRLTVL.

The rearrangement uses TRBV20-1 and TRBJ2-5, with D perhaps matching TRBD2 (6 bases). V was cut by 4 bases and J by 5 bases, with 14 bases left in between. The length of the CDR3 is 13 residues. Germline CDR1 is DFQATT and CDR2 is SNEGSKA (reference sequence). The CDR3 DNA reads as TGCAGTGCTAATGCGGGATTAGGCGAGACCCAGTACTTC. It codes for CSANAGLGETQYF.

The rearrangement uses TRBV20-1 and TRBJ2-3, with no clear D. Trimming took 5 bases from V and 5 from J, leaving 20 bases between them. Per the germline V gene, CDR1 is DFQATT and CDR2 is SNEGSKA (reference sequence). This CDR3 contains 15 residues. The CDR3 coding sequence is TGCAGTGCTCCTAATACCAAGGCCCAGGTAGATACGCAGTATTTT. Its protein product is CSAPNTKAQVDTQYF.

The CDR3 bases are TGTGCCAGCAGAAAAGACAGATACAATGAGCAGTTCTTC. Protein sequence: CASRKDRYNEQFF. The chain combines TRBV14 with TRBJ2-1; D is perhaps TRBD1 (5 bases). Germline V gives CDR1 SGHDN, CDR2 FVKESK. The CDR3 has 13 amino acids. Trimming pared 6 bases from V and 4 bases from J, leaving 10 bases between. The whole variable domain, remainder taken from reference TRBV14 and TRBJ2-1, is EAGVTQFPSHSVIEKGQTVTLRCDPISGHDNLYWYRRVMGKEIKFLLHFVKESKQDESGMPNNRFLAERTGGTYSTLKVQPAELEDSGVYFCASRKDRYNEQFFGPGTRLTVL.

Ten or more counts support this clonotype. This chain joins TRBV7-2 and TRBJ2-3; unclear D gene. V lost 1 base and J lost 4, with 9 bases in between. This CDR3 region has 14 residues. The germline CDR1 and CDR2 sequences are SGHTA and FQGNSA. CDR3 coding DNA: TGTGCCAGCAGCTTAGAAATGAGCCCAGATACGCAGTATTTT. Translating it yields CASSLEMSPDTQYF. Complete variable domain (other parts from reference TRBV7-2 and TRBJ2-3): GAGVSQSPSNKVTEKGKDVELRCDPISGHTALYWYRQSLGQGLEFLIYFQGNSAPDKSGLPSDRFSAERTGGSVSTLTIQRTQQEDSAVYLCASSLEMSPDTQYFGPGTRLTVL.

This sequence joins TRBV7-2 and TRBJ1-2; 9 nucleotides align to TRBD1. V shed 4 bases and J 4 bases; nucleotides not matched to a gene: 4. The CDR3 spans 14 residues. The germline V gene encodes CDR1 SGHTA and CDR2 FQGNSA. CDR3 coding DNA: TGTGCCAGCAGCTCAAGGACAGGGGCCTATGGCTACACCTTC. Encoded protein: CASSSRTGAYGYTF.

This clonotype has a handful of counts. The J gene is TRBJ2-1, the V gene TRBV5-1; the D call may be TRBD1 or TRBD2 (5 bases each). The CDR3 is 15 residues long. The germline CDR1 and CDR2 sequences are SGHRS and YFSETQ. Trimming removed 1 base at V and 6 bases at J, with 14 bases between. CDR3 in amino acids: CASSLSGTITNEQFF. The CDR3 DNA is TGCGCCAGCAGCTTGTCAGGGACGATAACCAATGAGCAGTTCTTC.

V and J are TRBV7-3 and TRBJ2-4, with 14 positions matching TRBD2. V shed 2 bases and J 6 bases; nucleotides not matched to a gene: 3. Germline CDR1 and CDR2: SGHTA and FQGTGA. The CDR3 length is 16 residues. CDR3 sequence reads: CASSLGTSGRGNIQYF. For the CDR3, the DNA is TGTGCCAGCAGCTTAGGGACTAGCGGGAGAGGAAACATTCAGTACTTC.

In this sample, this clonotype turned up a few times. The J gene is TRBJ2-5, the V gene TRBV28; 7 nucleotides align to TRBD1. With V trimmed by 5 bases and J by 5 bases, 8 bases remained unmatched. Germline V gene lookup returns CDR1 MDHEN and CDR2 SYDVKM. The CDR3 has 14 residues. CDR3 sequence (DNA): TGTGCCAGCAGTAACAGGGGCCCTGGCGAGACCCAGTACTTC. Protein sequence: CASSNRGPGETQYF.

V and J are TRBV12-3 or TRBV12-4 and TRBJ2-1, with TRBD2 identical over 12 bases. The junction had 8 bases not matched to a gene; V was cut back by 6 bases and J by 5 bases. The CDR3 loop spans 16 amino acids. CDR3 DNA: TGTGCCAGCAGCCCACTAGCGGGAGGTGGGAACAATGAGCAGTTCTTC. Translating it yields CASSPLAGGGNNEQFF.

This clonotype was observed a handful of times. This chain joins TRBV25-1 and TRBJ2-1; D unresolved. The CDR3 loop spans 12 amino acids. V was trimmed by 6 bases and J by 2 bases, leaving 5 bases between them. Germline values: CDR1 MGHDK, CDR2 SYGVNS. The CDR3 bases are TGTGCCAGCAGCGAGACCTACAATGAGCAGTTCTTC. Translation: CASSETYNEQFF.

The CDR3 protein is CASGKGQSNTGELFF. CDR3 bases: TGCGCCAGCGGGAAAGGACAGTCGAACACCGGGGAGCTGTTTTTT. The V gene is TRBV5-1, the J gene TRBJ2-2; TRBD1 might be the D (6 bases). Per the germline V gene, CDR1 is SGHRS and CDR2 is YFSETQ. V lost 7 bases, J lost 0 bases, and 13 bases lay in between. The CDR3 loop spans 15 amino acids.

This clonotype was observed a few times. The gene calls are TRBV7-8 and TRBJ2-7; D tentatively fits TRBD1 or TRBD2 (5 bases each). CDR1 is SGHVS and CDR2 is FQNEAQ in the germline V gene. Trimming pared 3 bases from V and 2 bases from J, leaving 11 bases between. The CDR3 totals 14 residues. The CDR3 sequence is CASSFKRGTYEQYF. In nucleotides, the CDR3 is TGTGCCAGCAGCTTCAAGAGGGGCACCTACGAGCAGTACTTC.

This clonotype has a handful of counts. At one boundary the junction diverges from the germline segment, which might be a read error. The rearrangement joins TRBV4-3 to TRBJ2-3, with 7 bases that match TRBD2. The CDR3 has 14 residues. The germline gives CDR1 LGHNA, CDR2 YSLEER. The CDR3 protein is CASSPSRTGTTLSF. Written as DNA, the CDR3 is TGCGCCAGCAGCCCCTCCCGGACCGGGACTACCCTCTCGTTT.

Only a few counts were recorded for this clonotype. The chain combines TRBV4-3 with TRBJ2-7, with D perhaps TRBD1 (5 bases). Germline-derived CDR1 and CDR2 are LGHNA and YSLEER. Trimming removed 2 bases from V and 3 bases from J, with 14 bases in between. The CDR3 contains 15 residues. DNA of the CDR3: TGCGCCAGCAGCCAACAATCAGGGTTCAGCTACGAGCAGTACTTC. This encodes CASSQQSGFSYEQYF.

The chain has TRBV20-1 and TRBJ1-5, with no clear D. V lost 6 bases and J lost 4, with 13 bases in between. This CDR3 comprises 13 residues. Germline CDR1 DFQATT, CDR2 SNEGSKA (reference sequence). In nucleotides, the CDR3 is TGCAGTGCCCCGAAAGGGATAAATCAGCCCCAGCATTTT. It specifies CSAPKGINQPQHF.